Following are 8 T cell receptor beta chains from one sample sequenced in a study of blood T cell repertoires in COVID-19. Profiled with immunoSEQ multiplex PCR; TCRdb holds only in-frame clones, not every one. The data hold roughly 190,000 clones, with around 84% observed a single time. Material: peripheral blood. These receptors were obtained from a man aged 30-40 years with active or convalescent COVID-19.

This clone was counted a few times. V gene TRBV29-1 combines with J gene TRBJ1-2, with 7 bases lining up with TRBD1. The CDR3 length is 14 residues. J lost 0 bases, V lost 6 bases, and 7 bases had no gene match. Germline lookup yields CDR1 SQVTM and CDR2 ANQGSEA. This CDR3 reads CSVQGLTSNYGYTF. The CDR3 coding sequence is TGCAGCGTACAGGGGCTCACCTCTAACTATGGCTACACCTTC.

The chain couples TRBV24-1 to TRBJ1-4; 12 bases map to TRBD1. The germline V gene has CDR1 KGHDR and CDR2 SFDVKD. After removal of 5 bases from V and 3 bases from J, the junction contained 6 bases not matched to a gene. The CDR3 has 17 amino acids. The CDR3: CATSAGTGGSSNEKLFF. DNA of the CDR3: TGTGCCACCAGTGCAGGGACAGGGGGCTCTTCTAATGAAAAACTGTTTTTT.

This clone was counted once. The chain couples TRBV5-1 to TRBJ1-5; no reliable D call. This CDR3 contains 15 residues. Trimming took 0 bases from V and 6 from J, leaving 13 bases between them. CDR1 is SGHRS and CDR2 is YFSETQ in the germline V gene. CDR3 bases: TGCGCCAGCAGCTTGGATCTGGGCGGAGGTCAGCCCCAGCATTTT. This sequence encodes CASSLDLGGGQPQHF.

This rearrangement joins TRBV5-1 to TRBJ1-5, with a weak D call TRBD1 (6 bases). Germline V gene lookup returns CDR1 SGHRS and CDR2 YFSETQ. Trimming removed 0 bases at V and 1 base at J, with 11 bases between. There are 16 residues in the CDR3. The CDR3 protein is CASSLDGQSSNQPQHF. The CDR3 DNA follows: TGCGCCAGCAGCTTGGACGGACAGTCGAGCAATCAGCCCCAGCATTTT.

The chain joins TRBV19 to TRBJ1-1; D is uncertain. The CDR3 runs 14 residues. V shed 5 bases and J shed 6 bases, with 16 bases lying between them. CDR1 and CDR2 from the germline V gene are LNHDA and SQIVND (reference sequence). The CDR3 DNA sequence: TGTGCCAGTAGTCGTTCAGGCTCGGTCTCTGAAGCTTTCTTT. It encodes CASSRSGSVSEAFF.

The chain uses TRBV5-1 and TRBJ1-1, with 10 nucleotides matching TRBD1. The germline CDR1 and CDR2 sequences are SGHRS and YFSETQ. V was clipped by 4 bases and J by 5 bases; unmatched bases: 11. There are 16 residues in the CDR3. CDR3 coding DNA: TGCGCCAGCAGCCGTCTGGGACAGGGGAGAGGGACTGAAGCTTTCTTT. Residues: CASSRLGQGRGTEAFF.

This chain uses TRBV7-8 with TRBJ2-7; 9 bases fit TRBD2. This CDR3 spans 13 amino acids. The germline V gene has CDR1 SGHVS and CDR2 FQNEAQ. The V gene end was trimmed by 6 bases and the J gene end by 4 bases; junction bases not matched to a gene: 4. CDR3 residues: CASRIAGVYEQYF. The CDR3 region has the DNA TGTGCCAGCAGGATAGCGGGAGTATACGAGCAGTACTTC.

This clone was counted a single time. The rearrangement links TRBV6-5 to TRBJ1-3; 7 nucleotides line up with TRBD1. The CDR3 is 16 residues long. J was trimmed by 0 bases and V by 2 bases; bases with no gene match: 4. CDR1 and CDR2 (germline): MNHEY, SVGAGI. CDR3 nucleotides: TGTGCCAGCAGTTACGGGGACAGTCGCTCTGGAAACACCATATATTTT. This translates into CASSYGDSRSGNTIYF.